This passage covers 14 T cell receptor beta chains from one sample sequenced in a study of graft-versus-host responses after intestinal transplantation. The antigens of these receptors remain unknown. The table came from immunoSEQ multiplex PCR; TCRdb's copy has only in-frame clones and leaves some out. Among 89,000 or so clones, around 83% were seen once, and the ten largest hold approximately 0.78%. Sequencing was performed on unstimulated CD4+ T cells sorted from spleen or lymph node cells, taken before intestinal transplant. The receptors originated from a human donor who received an intestinal transplant.

This clone was picked up a small number of times. The rearrangement links TRBV18 to TRBJ1-1; D unresolved. The CDR3 totals 13 residues. V was pared by 3 bases and J by 11 bases, with 16 bases between. Germline CDR1 KGHSH, CDR2 LQKENI. Written as DNA, the CDR3 is TGTGCCAGCTCACCGACCCCCATGGGAGACGCTTTCTTT. Protein: CASSPTPMGDAFF. Using reference TRBV18 and TRBJ1-1 for the parts outside the CDR3, the full variable domain is NAGVMQNPRHLVRRRGQEARLRCSPMKGHSHVYWYRQLPEEGLKFMVYLQKENIIDESGMPKERFSAEFPKEGPSILRIQQVVRGDSAAYFCASSPTPMGDAFFGQGTRLTVV.

The chain joins TRBV2 to TRBJ2-7; 7 positions match TRBD1. The CDR3 covers 13 residues. Germline V CDR1 and CDR2: SNHLY, FYNNEI. Losses at the gene ends were 5 bases for V and 5 bases for J; bases not matched to a gene: 6. The CDR3 DNA is TGTGCCAGCAGTTGGGACAGCCCCCACGAGCAGTACTTC. Encoded protein: CASSWDSPHEQYF.

The chain uses TRBV19 and TRBJ2-7; 8 bases match TRBD1. CDR1 and CDR2 (germline): LNHDA, SQIVND (reference sequence). V shed 4 bases and J 2 bases; nucleotides not matched to a gene: 19. CDR3 length: 19 residues. The CDR3 DNA sequence: TGTGCCAGTAGTACCCCTTTTTTTACTCCGGAGACAGGGGCCTACGAGCAGTACTTC. Its protein is CASSTPFFTPETGAYEQYF.

The J gene is TRBJ2-5, the V gene TRBV18; D not certain. The germline V gene has CDR1 KGHSH and CDR2 LQKENI. The CDR3 length is 14 residues. Trimming left V 6 bases short and J 5 bases short, with 16 bases between. CDR3 in amino acids: CASSYQYSRETQYF. CDR3 nucleotides: TGTGCCAGCTCGTACCAATACTCCAGGGAGACCCAGTACTTC.

This chain joins TRBV28 and TRBJ2-7; D might be TRBD1 (6 bases). Germline V CDR1 and CDR2: MDHEN, SYDVKM. The CDR3 contains 15 residues. V lost 6 bases and J lost 0, with 15 bases in between. CDR3 amino acids: CASRPGTRSSYEQYF. The CDR3 coding sequence is TGTGCCAGCAGACCCGGGACACGGAGCTCCTACGAGCAGTACTTC.

The chain couples TRBV30 to TRBJ2-7; maybe TRBD1 (6 bases). This CDR3 region has 14 residues. CDR1 GTSNPN and CDR2 SVGIG come from the germline V gene (reference sequence). Trimming took 2 bases from V and 2 from J, leaving 13 bases between them. CDR3 residues: CAWSRIKGAYEQYF. CDR3 nucleotide sequence: TGTGCCTGGAGTCGCATTAAGGGGGCCTACGAGCAGTACTTC.

This chain connects TRBV9 to TRBJ2-3; D unresolved. V shed 3 bases and J shed 4 bases, with 9 bases lying between them. The germline CDR1 and CDR2 sequences are SGDLS and YYNGEE. The CDR3 totals 13 residues. The CDR3 coding sequence is TGTGCCAGCAGCGCTGCGATCGCAGATACGCAGTATTTT. Residues: CASSAAIADTQYF.

The chain couples TRBV11-2 to TRBJ2-5; the match to TRBD2 covers 8 bases. Losses at the gene ends were 5 bases for V and 7 bases for J; bases not matched to a gene: 18. Germline CDR1 SGHAT, CDR2 FQNNGV. This CDR3 contains 17 residues. The chain's CDR3 is CASSQAGTSLSQGTQYF. CDR3 DNA sequence: TGTGCCAGCAGCCAAGCCGGGACTAGTTTAAGTCAGGGGACCCAGTACTTC.

CDR3 sequence (DNA): TGTGCCACTAACAGGGTGCGTGGCACTGAAGCTTTCTTT. It is translated as CATNRVRGTEAFF. The V and J genes are TRBV27 and TRBJ1-1; tentative D call: TRBD1 (6 bases). Germline V gene lookup returns CDR1 MNHEY and CDR2 SMNVEV (reference sequence). The CDR3 is 13 amino acids. Trimming removed 10 bases at V and 4 bases at J, with 16 bases between.

The rearrangement links TRBV28 to TRBJ2-1; 10 positions agree with TRBD1. The germline gives CDR1 MDHEN, CDR2 SYDVKM. Losses at the gene ends were 5 bases for V and 9 bases for J; bases not matched to a gene: 10. This CDR3 spans 15 amino acids. The CDR3 bases are TGTGCCAGCAGTGCCCCCGGGACAGGGGAGATTGAGCAGTTCTTC. This codes for CASSAPGTGEIEQFF.

This clone has just a few counts. The sample carries other DNA sequences with the same CDR3. The chain links TRBV5-1 to TRBJ1-3; D gene uncertain. Germline CDR1 is SGHRS and CDR2 is YFSETQ. V lost 4 bases, J lost 0 bases, and 8 bases lay in between. The CDR3 runs to 14 residues. CDR3: CASSPVSSGNTIYF. CDR3 coding DNA: TGCGCCAGCAGCCCGGTTTCCTCTGGAAACACCATATATTTT.

This sequence joins TRBV9 and TRBJ2-1; 10 bases are shared with TRBD2. J was trimmed by 1 base and V by 4 bases; bases with no gene match: 11. Germline CDR1 SGDLS, CDR2 YYNGEE. The CDR3 covers 18 residues. This CDR3 reads CASSPRTGSGRSYNEQFF. CDR3 nucleotides: TGTGCCAGCAGCCCTCGTACGGGTAGCGGGAGGTCCTACAATGAGCAGTTCTTC.

The chain uses TRBV5-6 and TRBJ2-3; D call uncertain. Germline loops: CDR1 SGHDT, CDR2 YYEEEE. Trimming removed 3 bases at V and 2 bases at J, with 10 bases between. This CDR3 has 14 amino acids. The CDR3 sequence: CASSSNYFTDTQYF. The CDR3 region has the DNA TGTGCCAGCAGCTCCAACTATTTCACAGATACGCAGTATTTT.

Concerning this clone: In the same sample, other DNA sequences code for this CDR3. The V gene is TRBV19, the J gene TRBJ2-1; 10 bases map to TRBD2. CDR1 LNHDA and CDR2 SQIVND come from the germline V gene (reference sequence). V lost 3 bases, J lost 2 bases, and 1 base stayed unmatched. The CDR3 totals 15 residues. For the CDR3, the DNA is TGTGCCAGTAGTATGGGGACTAGCGCCTACAATGAGCAGTTCTTC. Translated, it gives CASSMGTSAYNEQFF.